The clone carrying this T cell receptor (beta chain) was seen only once. No antigen is known for it. The data derive from a study of post-analysis software for immune sequencing data. Overall study context: Disease courses included relapsing-remitting, secondary progressive and progressive-relapsing multiple sclerosis.

The germline gives CDR1 LNHNV, CDR2 YYDKDF (reference sequence). The CDR3 is 13 amino acids. Trimming left V 0 bases short and J 9 bases short, with 9 bases between. Included in the TCR beta cDNA libraries were unique molecular identifiers. Between roughly 0.9 and 11 million T cells gave rise to some 450,000 cDNA molecules. TCRdb re-analysed the PCR reads in MiXCR, keeping a single row per CDR3 protein. Among some 700,000 distinct CDR3 sequences listed, around 64% were seen once. Study-wide points: Under the F measure, samples that were prepared in one batch clustered strongly together. The study found significantly lower normalized Chao1 diversity in multiple sclerosis patients than in controls. TRBV5-6, TRBV5-1 and TRBV20-1 belonged to a set of roughly five TRBV segments that were more frequent in patients than controls.

This chain links TRBV15 with TRBJ2-1; D not certain. The sequencing input was blood. This clonotype was obtained from a girl aged 2-9 years with multiple sclerosis. The CDR3 region is CATSRDRAAEQFF. In DNA form, the CDR3 reads TGTGCCACCAGCAGAGACCGGGCAGCTGAGCAGTTCTTC. Using reference TRBV15 and TRBJ2-1 for the parts outside the CDR3, the full variable domain is DAMVIQNPRYQVTQFGKPVTLSCSQTLNHNVMYWYQQKSSQAPKLLFHYYDKDFNNEADTPDNFQSRRPNTSFCFLDIRSPGLGDTAMYLCATSRDRAAEQFFGPGTRLTVL.